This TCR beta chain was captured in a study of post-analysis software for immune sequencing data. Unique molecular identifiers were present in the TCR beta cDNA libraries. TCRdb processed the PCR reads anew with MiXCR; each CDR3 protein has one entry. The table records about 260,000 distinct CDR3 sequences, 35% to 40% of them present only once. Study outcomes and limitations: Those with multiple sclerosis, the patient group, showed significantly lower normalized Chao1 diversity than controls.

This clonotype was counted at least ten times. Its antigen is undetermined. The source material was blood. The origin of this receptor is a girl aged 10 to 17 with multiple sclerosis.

The CDR3 nucleotides are TGCAGCGTCCCCGGGGAGGCGAACACTGAAGCTTTCTTT. Translated, it gives CSVPGEANTEAFF. The chain links TRBV29-1 to TRBJ1-1; D not resolved. V was shortened by 6 bases and J by 1 base, with 12 bases between the two germline ends. This CDR3 region has 13 residues. The germline V gene has CDR1 SQVTM and CDR2 ANQGSEA.